Listed below are T cell receptor beta chains from one sample, sequenced in a study of cytomegalovirus exposure and HLA in healthy donors. The protocol was immunoSEQ multiplex PCR, while the TCRdb copy is restricted to in-frame clones and leaves out a portion. The sample shows some 150,000 clones, less than 85% of them seen only once. The sample consisted of PBMCs. The receptors derive from a male donor in good health and CMV-seronegative. The CDR3 runs from the conserved cysteine through the conserved F or W. The D gene is left open where the match is weak. Clone size is shown for a subset of rows, as once, few, many or a class of expanded clone.

cdr3_nt: TGTGCCAGCAGCATTCGACAGGGCTATGGCTACACCTTC; cdr3_aa: CASSIRQGYGYTF; v_call: TRBV5-4; d_call: TRBD1; j_call: TRBJ1-2; clone_size: -
cdr3_nt: TGTGCCAGCAGAAATACAAACCAAGAGACCCAGTACTTC; cdr3_aa: CASRNTNQETQYF; v_call: TRBV27; d_call: -; j_call: TRBJ2-5; clone_size: -
cdr3_nt: TGTGCCTGGTCGACAGGGTCTGGAAACACCATATATTTT; cdr3_aa: CAWSTGSGNTIYF; v_call: TRBV30; d_call: TRBD1; j_call: TRBJ1-3; clone_size: -
cdr3_nt: TGCGCCAGCAGCTTGGGCGTACTAGCGGGTCAAGAGACCCAGTACTTC; cdr3_aa: CASSLGVLAGQETQYF; v_call: TRBV5-1; d_call: TRBD2; j_call: TRBJ2-5; clone_size: -
cdr3_nt: TGCGCCAGCAGCTCCGGGACAGGTACCTACAATGAGCAGTTCTTC; cdr3_aa: CASSSGTGTYNEQFF; v_call: TRBV5-1; d_call: TRBD1; j_call: TRBJ2-1; clone_size: few
cdr3_nt: TGTGCCAGCAGCGCCGGACTGAAAGAGACCCAGTACTTC; cdr3_aa: CASSAGLKETQYF; v_call: TRBV9; d_call: -; j_call: TRBJ2-5; clone_size: -
cdr3_nt: TGTGCCAGCAGCGTAGAATTGGCAGGGGGCTTCGGGTCTGGGGCCAACGTCCTGACTTTC; cdr3_aa: CASSVELAGGFGSGANVLTF; v_call: TRBV9; d_call: TRBD1; j_call: TRBJ2-6; clone_size: -
cdr3_nt: TGTGCCAGCAGCCCACTGACGGGTTCTAATGAAAAACTGTTTTTT; cdr3_aa: CASSPLTGSNEKLFF; v_call: TRBV7-9; d_call: -; j_call: TRBJ1-4; clone_size: -
cdr3_nt: TGTGCCAGCAGCGCACCAGCGGGTGGGGACTGGGCCAAAAACATTCAGTACTTC; cdr3_aa: CASSAPAGGDWAKNIQYF; v_call: TRBV9; d_call: -; j_call: TRBJ2-4; clone_size: -
cdr3_nt: TGTGCCAGCAGGCCTAGGGAGAAAGAGACCCAGTACTTC; cdr3_aa: CASRPREKETQYF; v_call: TRBV7-2; d_call: -; j_call: TRBJ2-5; clone_size: -
cdr3_nt: TGTTCCAGCAGCTTTGTGACAGGCTTCTCCGGGGCTGAAGCTTTCTTT; cdr3_aa: CSSSFVTGFSGAEAFF; v_call: TRBV7-9; d_call: -; j_call: TRBJ1-1; clone_size: -
cdr3_nt: TGCAGCGTGTTTGACAGGGGGAGGGTGAACACTGAAGCTTTCTTT; cdr3_aa: CSVFDRGRVNTEAFF; v_call: TRBV29-1; d_call: TRBD1; j_call: TRBJ1-1; clone_size: -
cdr3_nt: TGTGCCAGTAGTATTCGACAACTCTATGGCTACACCTTC; cdr3_aa: CASSIRQLYGYTF; v_call: TRBV19; d_call: -; j_call: TRBJ1-2; clone_size: -
cdr3_nt: TGTGCCAGTAGGTATCCGCCCACCGGAGCCGGGGAGCTGTTTTTT; cdr3_aa: CASRYPPTGAGELFF; v_call: TRBV19; d_call: -; j_call: TRBJ2-2; clone_size: -
cdr3_nt: TGTGCCAGCAGCGTAGCTAGGGGAGGGAGTCCCTACGAGCAGTACTTC; cdr3_aa: CASSVARGGSPYEQYF; v_call: TRBV9; d_call: TRBD2; j_call: TRBJ2-7; clone_size: -
cdr3_nt: TGTGCCAGCAGTCGGGGACTAGATGGTGTAAGGGAGACCCAGTACTTC; cdr3_aa: CASSRGLDGVRETQYF; v_call: TRBV7-3; d_call: TRBD2; j_call: TRBJ2-5; clone_size: -
cdr3_nt: TGTGCCACCAGCAGAGATTCAGGGTCCCGTATTAGTGAAAAACTGTTTTTT; cdr3_aa: CATSRDSGSRISEKLFF; v_call: TRBV15; d_call: -; j_call: TRBJ1-4; clone_size: -
cdr3_nt: TGTGCCAGCAGCTCCGGGACAAACGGGGACGAGCAGTACTTC; cdr3_aa: CASSSGTNGDEQYF; v_call: TRBV7-9; d_call: -; j_call: TRBJ2-7; clone_size: -
cdr3_nt: TGTGCCAGCAGCGCCCCGGGACAGGGGGCCTACGAGCAGTACTTC; cdr3_aa: CASSAPGQGAYEQYF; v_call: TRBV7-9; d_call: TRBD1; j_call: TRBJ2-7; clone_size: -
cdr3_nt: TGTGCCAGCAGCGCAAGCCCGGGACAGATGAACACCGGGGAGCTGTTTTTT; cdr3_aa: CASSASPGQMNTGELFF; v_call: TRBV9; d_call: TRBD1; j_call: TRBJ2-2; clone_size: once
cdr3_nt: TGCGCCAGCAGCCAAGATAGTGGACAGGGGACGGTAGAGCAGTACTTC; cdr3_aa: CASSQDSGQGTVEQYF; v_call: TRBV4-1; d_call: TRBD1; j_call: TRBJ2-7; clone_size: few
cdr3_nt: TGTGCCAGCAGCTTGGCGGGCCAGGGCCCACCCTCTGGAAACACCATATATTTT; cdr3_aa: CASSLAGQGPPSGNTIYF; v_call: TRBV5-6; d_call: -; j_call: TRBJ1-3; clone_size: -
cdr3_nt: TGTGCCAGCAGTTACAGTGGGACACCGAACACTGAAGCTTTCTTT; cdr3_aa: CASSYSGTPNTEAFF; v_call: TRBV6-5; d_call: -; j_call: TRBJ1-1; clone_size: -
cdr3_nt: TGTGCCAGCAGTCTTAGTGTCAGGCTAGCGGGATTTTACAATGAGCAGTTCTTC; cdr3_aa: CASSLSVRLAGFYNEQFF; v_call: TRBV7-9; d_call: TRBD2; j_call: TRBJ2-1; clone_size: -
cdr3_nt: TGTGCCAGCAGTTCCAGGGGGCCCTCCGCCAATTCACCCCTCCACTTT; cdr3_aa: CASSSRGPSANSPLHF; v_call: TRBV27; d_call: TRBD1; j_call: TRBJ1-6; clone_size: -
cdr3_nt: TGTGCCAGCAGCTTAGTCGGGACAGGGAGTACCGGGGAGCTGTTTTTT; cdr3_aa: CASSLVGTGSTGELFF; v_call: TRBV7-9; d_call: TRBD1; j_call: TRBJ2-2; clone_size: -
cdr3_nt: TGTGCCAGCAGCCCCCGGCCGGAAGCGGGAGGTACTTACAATGAGCAGTTCTTC; cdr3_aa: CASSPRPEAGGTYNEQFF; v_call: TRBV7-8; d_call: TRBD2; j_call: TRBJ2-1; clone_size: -
cdr3_nt: TGTGCCAGCAGCTTATCGGCGGGGACGGGCGAGACCCAGTACTTC; cdr3_aa: CASSLSAGTGETQYF; v_call: TRBV7-2; d_call: -; j_call: TRBJ2-5; clone_size: -
cdr3_nt: TGTGCCAGCAGCGCGACCCGGGACAGGCTTTCGGAGACCCAGTACTTC; cdr3_aa: CASSATRDRLSETQYF; v_call: TRBV11-2; d_call: TRBD1; j_call: TRBJ2-5; clone_size: -
cdr3_nt: TGTGCCAGCAGTGATACGAGAGGGACCTACGAGCAGTACTTC; cdr3_aa: CASSDTRGTYEQYF; v_call: TRBV25-1; d_call: -; j_call: TRBJ2-7; clone_size: -
cdr3_nt: TGTGCCAGCAGCTACCAGGGCCCCGGGGGAAAATCCGAGAACACTGAAGCTTTCTTT; cdr3_aa: CASSYQGPGGKSENTEAFF; v_call: TRBV7-9; d_call: -; j_call: TRBJ1-1; clone_size: -
cdr3_nt: TGTGCCAGCCCCCCCTCGCGGTACTTC; cdr3_aa: CASPPSRYF; v_call: TRBV4-2; d_call: -; j_call: TRBJ2-7; clone_size: -
cdr3_nt: TGTGCCAGCAGCTTGCTTGGGACAGGGAGGAATGAAAAACTGTTTTTT; cdr3_aa: CASSLLGTGRNEKLFF; v_call: TRBV5-6; d_call: TRBD1; j_call: TRBJ1-4; clone_size: -
cdr3_nt: TGCGCCAGCAGCGGAGACGGGGGGCCCTACGAGCAGTACTTC; cdr3_aa: CASSGDGGPYEQYF; v_call: TRBV5-1; d_call: -; j_call: TRBJ2-7; clone_size: -
cdr3_nt: TGTGCCAGCAGCGGCACCGGGACAGGGGGTTACAATGAGCAGTTCTTC; cdr3_aa: CASSGTGTGGYNEQFF; v_call: TRBV7-3; d_call: TRBD1; j_call: TRBJ2-1; clone_size: -
cdr3_nt: TGTGCCAGTAGTAGACAGGGGGAACAGCCCCAGCATTTT; cdr3_aa: CASSRQGEQPQHF; v_call: TRBV19; d_call: TRBD1; j_call: TRBJ1-5; clone_size: -
cdr3_nt: TGTGCCAGCAGCTACCAGGGACAGGGGGCTGAAAAACTGTTTTTT; cdr3_aa: CASSYQGQGAEKLFF; v_call: TRBV2; d_call: TRBD1; j_call: TRBJ1-4; clone_size: -
cdr3_nt: TGTGCCAGCAGCTCCGACGGCGGGTATCAGCCCCAGCATTTT; cdr3_aa: CASSSDGGYQPQHF; v_call: TRBV7-2; d_call: -; j_call: TRBJ1-5; clone_size: -
cdr3_nt: TGCGCCAGCAGCGCGAGCGGGGGGTCCTACAATGAGCAGTTCTTC; cdr3_aa: CASSASGGSYNEQFF; v_call: TRBV5-1; d_call: TRBD2; j_call: TRBJ2-1; clone_size: -
cdr3_nt: TGTGCCAGCAGCCAAGGTCCGGGACTAGCGGGAGAGGATGAGCAGTTCTTC; cdr3_aa: CASSQGPGLAGEDEQFF; v_call: TRBV14; d_call: TRBD2; j_call: TRBJ2-1; clone_size: -
cdr3_nt: TGCGCCAGCAGCTTGTTCGGGACAGGGAACACTGAAGCTTTCTTT; cdr3_aa: CASSLFGTGNTEAFF; v_call: TRBV5-1; d_call: TRBD1; j_call: TRBJ1-1; clone_size: -
cdr3_nt: TGTGCCAGCAGTTTATTTGGGGGCTCGAGGACTGAAGCTTTCTTT; cdr3_aa: CASSLFGGSRTEAFF; v_call: TRBV28; d_call: -; j_call: TRBJ1-1; clone_size: -
cdr3_nt: TGCGCCAGCAGCGCCCAAGGGGGGGTGGTGGGCGATACGCAGTATTTT; cdr3_aa: CASSAQGGVVGDTQYF; v_call: TRBV5-1; d_call: -; j_call: TRBJ2-3; clone_size: -